This record covers a single TCR beta chain. Its antigen is unknown. This entry belongs to a study of T cell responses to AZD1222 COVID-19 vaccine. Overall study results and limits: In the spike-specific TCR repertoire, nearly half reportedly target unmutated variant regions.

The V and J ends lost 0 bases and 4 bases respectively, with 15 bases between them. The germline CDR1 and CDR2 sequences are GTSNPN and SVGIG (reference sequence). This CDR3 has 15 residues. Sequencing used immunoSEQ multiplex PCR; TCRdb keeps in-frame clones, though not all of them. The table includes under 200,000 clones, around nine tenths detected once. The source was peripheral blood, collected on day 0 of AZD1222 vaccination. This receptor was identified in an adult in good health. This sequence joins TRBV30 and TRBJ2-5, with unresolved D. The CDR3 DNA sequence: TGTGCCTGGAGTGTAGCGTCTTCAAGAGGAGAGACCCAGTACTTC. Amino acids: CAWSVASSRGETQYF.